The sequence of this T cell receptor beta chain was determined in a study of graft-versus-host responses after intestinal transplantation. Whole-study findings and limits: Peak circulating GvH clone levels were associated with early post-transplant HvG declines.

V shed 6 bases and J 3 bases; nucleotides not matched to a gene: 5. CDR1 is SNHLY and CDR2 is FYNNEI in the germline V gene. The CDR3 consists of 13 residues. This clone is medium-sized. Antigen: not known. Produced via immunoSEQ multiplex PCR; TCRdb's table is partial and in-frame only. The sample yields 99,000 or so clones, approximately 85% seen once. The TCR comes from a human patient who received an intestinal transplant, so some T cells may come from the graft donor. Sequencing was performed on PBMCs, taken 255 days after intestinal transplant. This chain joins TRBV2 and TRBJ2-7; 7 bases match TRBD1. The CDR3 reads CASRQGFDYEQYF. CDR3 sequence (DNA): TGTGCCAGCAGACAGGGGTTCGACTACGAGCAGTACTTC.